The entry that follows covers one TCR beta chain sequence. The entry originates in a study of control samples from healthy donors and cancer patients. Sequencing was performed with immunoSEQ multiplex PCR; in TCRdb, only in-frame clones are kept and a portion is missing. The sample has 120,000 or so clones; about 90% are singletons. V gave up 0 bases and J gave up 6 bases, with 6 bases separating them. This CDR3 has 13 amino acids. Germline V gives CDR1 SEHNR, CDR2 FQNEAQ (reference sequence). The origin of this receptor is a young man in good health. The chain links TRBV7-9 to TRBJ1-5; D possibly corresponds to TRBD1 (5 bases). Sequencing was done on a sample of blood. The CDR3 here is CASSLARGQPQHF. DNA of the CDR3: TGTGCCAGCAGCTTAGCGAGGGGTCAGCCCCAGCATTTT.